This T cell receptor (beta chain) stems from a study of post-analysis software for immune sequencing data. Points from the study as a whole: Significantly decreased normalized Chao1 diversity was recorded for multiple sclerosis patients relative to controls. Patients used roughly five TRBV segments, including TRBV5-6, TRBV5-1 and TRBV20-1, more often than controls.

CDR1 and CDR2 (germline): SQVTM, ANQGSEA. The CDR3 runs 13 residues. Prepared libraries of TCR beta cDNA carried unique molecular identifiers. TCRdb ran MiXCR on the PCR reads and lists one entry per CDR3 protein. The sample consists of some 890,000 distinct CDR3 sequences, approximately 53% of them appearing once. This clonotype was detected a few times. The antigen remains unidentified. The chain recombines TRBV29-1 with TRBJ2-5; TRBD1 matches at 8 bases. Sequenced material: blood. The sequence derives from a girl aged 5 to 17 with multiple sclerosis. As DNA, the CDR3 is TGCACCGACAGCAGGGGGCTAGGGGAGACCCAGTACTTC. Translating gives CTDSRGLGETQYF.